This T cell receptor beta chain was found in a study of cytomegalovirus exposure and HLA in healthy donors. Study findings and constraints: The authors enumerated over 150 TCR beta chains as linked to cytomegalovirus.

Points on this clone: Its specificity is unknown.

The CDR3 consists of 18 residues. Germline lookup yields CDR1 SEHNR and CDR2 FQNEAQ (reference sequence). V lost 1 base, J lost 9 bases, and 15 bases stayed unmatched. The PCR ran on 60 Vbeta and 13 Jbeta primers. The table came from immunoSEQ multiplex PCR; TCRdb's copy has only in-frame clones and leaves some out. The table records more than 85,000 clones, less than 10% of them present only once. The source is a man aged 50 or older in good health and CMV-seropositive. V is TRBV7-9 and J is TRBJ2-1, with 10 nucleotides matching TRBD2. The specimen sequenced was PBMCs. In DNA, the CDR3 is TGTGCCAGCAGCTTAGGGGTCGGGGCTAGCGGGAGAAGGGGTGAGCAGTTCTTC. It yields the protein CASSLGVGASGRRGEQFF.